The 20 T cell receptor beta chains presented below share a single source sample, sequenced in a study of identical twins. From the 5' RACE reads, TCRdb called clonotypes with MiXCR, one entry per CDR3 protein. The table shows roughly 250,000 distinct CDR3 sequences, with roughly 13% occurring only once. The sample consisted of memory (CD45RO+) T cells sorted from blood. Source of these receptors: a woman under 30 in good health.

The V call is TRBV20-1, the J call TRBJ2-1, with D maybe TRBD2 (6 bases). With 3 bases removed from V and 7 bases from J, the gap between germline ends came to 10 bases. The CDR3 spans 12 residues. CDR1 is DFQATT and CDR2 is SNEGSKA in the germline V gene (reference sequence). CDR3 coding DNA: TGCAGTGCTAGCGGGAGCGGAAATGAGCAGTTCTTC. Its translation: CSASGSGNEQFF.

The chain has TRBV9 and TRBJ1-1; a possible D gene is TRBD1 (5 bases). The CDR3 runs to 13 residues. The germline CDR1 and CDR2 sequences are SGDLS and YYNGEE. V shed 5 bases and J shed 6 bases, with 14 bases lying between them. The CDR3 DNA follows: TGTGCCAGCAGTCCTGGATGGGGGGCTGAAGCTTTCTTT. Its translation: CASSPGWGAEAFF.

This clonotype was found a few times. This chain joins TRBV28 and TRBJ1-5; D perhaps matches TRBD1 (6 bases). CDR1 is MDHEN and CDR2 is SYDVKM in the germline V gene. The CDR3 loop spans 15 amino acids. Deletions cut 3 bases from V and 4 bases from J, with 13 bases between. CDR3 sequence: CASSFSGGRNQPQHF. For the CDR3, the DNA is TGTGCCAGCAGTTTTTCCGGGGGCAGGAATCAGCCCCAGCATTTT.

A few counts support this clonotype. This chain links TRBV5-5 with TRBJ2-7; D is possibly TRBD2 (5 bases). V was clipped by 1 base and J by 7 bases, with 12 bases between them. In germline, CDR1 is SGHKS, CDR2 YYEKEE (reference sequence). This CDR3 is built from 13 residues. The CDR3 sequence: CASSLWPSREQYF. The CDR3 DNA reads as TGTGCCAGCAGCTTGTGGCCTAGCCGGGAGCAGTACTTC.

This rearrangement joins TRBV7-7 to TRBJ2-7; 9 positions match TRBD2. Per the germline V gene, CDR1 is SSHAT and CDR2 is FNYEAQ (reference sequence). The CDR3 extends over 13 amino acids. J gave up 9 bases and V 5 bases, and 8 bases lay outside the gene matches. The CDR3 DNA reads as TGTGCCAGCAGCAGTAGCGGGAGCGCCGTGCAGTACTTC. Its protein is CASSSSGSAVQYF.

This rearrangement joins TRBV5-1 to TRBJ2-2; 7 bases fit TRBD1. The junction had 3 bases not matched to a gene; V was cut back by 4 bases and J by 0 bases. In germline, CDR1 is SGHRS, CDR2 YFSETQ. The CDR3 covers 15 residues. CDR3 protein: CASSRGQTNTGELFF. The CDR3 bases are TGCGCCAGCAGCCGGGGACAGACGAACACCGGGGAGCTGTTTTTT.

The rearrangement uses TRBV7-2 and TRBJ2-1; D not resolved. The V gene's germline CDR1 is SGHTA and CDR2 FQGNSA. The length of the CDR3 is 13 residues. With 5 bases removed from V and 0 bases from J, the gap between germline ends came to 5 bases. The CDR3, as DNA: TGTGCCAGCAGCGCGCCCTCCTACAATGAGCAGTTCTTC. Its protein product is CASSAPSYNEQFF.

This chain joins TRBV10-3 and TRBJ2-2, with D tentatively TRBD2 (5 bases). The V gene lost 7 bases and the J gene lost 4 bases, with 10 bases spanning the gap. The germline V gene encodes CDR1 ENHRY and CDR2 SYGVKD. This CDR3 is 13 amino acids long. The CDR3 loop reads CAINRGSTGELFF. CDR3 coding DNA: TGTGCCATCAACCGGGGAAGCACCGGGGAGCTGTTTTTT.

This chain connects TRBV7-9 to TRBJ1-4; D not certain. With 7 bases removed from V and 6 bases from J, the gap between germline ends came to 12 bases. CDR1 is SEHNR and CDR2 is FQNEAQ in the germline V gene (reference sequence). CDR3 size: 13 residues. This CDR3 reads CASIGSRYEKLFF. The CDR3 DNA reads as TGTGCCAGCATTGGCAGTCGATATGAAAAACTGTTTTTT.

The CDR3 DNA is TGTGCCAGCAGTGTTCTAGCGGGGGGTAAGCAGTTCTTC. It codes for CASSVLAGGKQFF. V and J are TRBV6-4 and TRBJ2-1, with 11 bases fitting TRBD2. The CDR3 sequence is 13 residues long. Germline V CDR1 and CDR2: MRHNA, SNTAGT. V lost 4 bases and J lost 11; bases outside the gene matches: 4.

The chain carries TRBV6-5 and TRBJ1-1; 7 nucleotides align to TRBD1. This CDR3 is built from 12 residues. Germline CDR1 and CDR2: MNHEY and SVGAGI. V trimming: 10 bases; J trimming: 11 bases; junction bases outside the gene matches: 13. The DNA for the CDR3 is TGTGCCATCGGGACAGCTCTAACTGGGGCTTTCTTT. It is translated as CAIGTALTGAFF.

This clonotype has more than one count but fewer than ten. As DNA, the CDR3 is TGTGCCAGCAGTTTATTTCCGGGACAGCCCTGGGAGACCCAGTACTTC. It encodes CASSLFPGQPWETQYF. The chain couples TRBV27 to TRBJ2-5, with 7 bases lining up with TRBD1. The CDR3 length is 16 residues. Trimming removed 1 base from V and 5 bases from J; junction bases left unmatched: 10. CDR1 is MNHEY and CDR2 is SMNVEV in the germline V gene (reference sequence).

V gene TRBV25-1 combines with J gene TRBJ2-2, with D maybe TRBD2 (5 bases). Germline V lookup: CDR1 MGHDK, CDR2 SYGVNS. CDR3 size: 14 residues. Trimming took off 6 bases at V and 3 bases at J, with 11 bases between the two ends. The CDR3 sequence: CASRGGGDTGELFF. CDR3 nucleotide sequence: TGTGCCAGCAGAGGAGGTGGAGACACCGGGGAGCTGTTTTTT.

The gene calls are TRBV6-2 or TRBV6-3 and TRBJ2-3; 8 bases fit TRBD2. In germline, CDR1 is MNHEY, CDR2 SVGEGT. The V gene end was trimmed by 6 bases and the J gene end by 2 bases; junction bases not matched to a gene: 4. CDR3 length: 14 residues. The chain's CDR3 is CASSASGPTDTQYF. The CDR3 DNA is TGTGCCAGCAGCGCTAGCGGGCCCACAGATACGCAGTATTTT.

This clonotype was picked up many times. For the CDR3, the DNA is TGTGCCAGCCGACGACAGGGTGGCACCGGGGAGCTGTTTTTT. It is translated as CASRRQGGTGELFF. The chain recombines TRBV11-2 with TRBJ2-2; 7 nucleotides agree with TRBD1. Trimming removed 8 bases from V and 4 bases from J; junction bases left unmatched: 7. Germline lookup yields CDR1 SGHAT and CDR2 FQNNGV. This CDR3 region has 14 residues.

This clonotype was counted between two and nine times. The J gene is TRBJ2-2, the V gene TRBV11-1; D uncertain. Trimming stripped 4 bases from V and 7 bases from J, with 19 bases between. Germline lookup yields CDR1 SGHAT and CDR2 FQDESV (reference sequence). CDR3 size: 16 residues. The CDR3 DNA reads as TGTGCCAGCAGCTCCTCGATACACCGCGGTAACGGGGAGCTGTTTTTT. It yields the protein CASSSSIHRGNGELFF.

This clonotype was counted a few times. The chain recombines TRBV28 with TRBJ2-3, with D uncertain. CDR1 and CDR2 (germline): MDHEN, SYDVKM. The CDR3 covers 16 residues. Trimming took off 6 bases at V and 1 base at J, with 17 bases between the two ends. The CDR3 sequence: CASSKIWGLGTDTQYF. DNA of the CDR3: TGTGCCAGCAGCAAAATATGGGGTCTGGGCACAGATACGCAGTATTTT.

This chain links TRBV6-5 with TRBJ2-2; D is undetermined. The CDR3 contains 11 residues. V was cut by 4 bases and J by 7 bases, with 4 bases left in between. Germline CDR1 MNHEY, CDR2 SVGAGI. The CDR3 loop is CASSFGGELFF. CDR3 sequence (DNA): TGTGCCAGCAGTTTCGGCGGGGAGCTGTTTTTT.

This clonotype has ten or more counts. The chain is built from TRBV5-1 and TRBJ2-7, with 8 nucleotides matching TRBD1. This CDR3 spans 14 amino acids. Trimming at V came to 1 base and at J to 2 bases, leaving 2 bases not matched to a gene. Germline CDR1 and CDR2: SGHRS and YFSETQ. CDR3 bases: TGCGCCAGCAGCTTGACAGGGGGTACCTACGAGCAGTACTTC. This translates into CASSLTGGTYEQYF.

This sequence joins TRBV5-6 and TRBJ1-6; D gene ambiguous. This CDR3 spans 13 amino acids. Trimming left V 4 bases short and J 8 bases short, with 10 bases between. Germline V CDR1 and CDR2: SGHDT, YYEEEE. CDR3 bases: TGTGCCAGCAGCGTAGGTAGCGATTCACCCCTCCACTTT. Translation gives CASSVGSDSPLHF.